These 3 T cell receptor beta chains were sequenced from one sample in a study of tumor-infiltrating lymphocytes in primary liver carcinoma. The input was approximately 500 ng total RNA; TCR beta cDNA was made from it with a constant-region primer. Modified slightly, ARM-PCR produced TCR beta libraries over three nested multiplex PCR rounds. It was with TRBV1-TRBV30 forward primers and a C-beta reverse primer that the first two PCR rounds were run, at around 11 cycles each. TCRdb ran MiXCR on the multiplex PCR reads and lists one entry per CDR3 protein. The repertoire has 40,000 to 55,000 distinct CDR3 sequences, approximately 70% of them found once; the top ten carry over 25%. From unsorted bulk tissue weighing about 20-31 mg, DNA and RNA were co-extracted. The source material was liver tumor tissue from sampling region 5. Subset here: tumor region T5, tumor centre. The origin of the receptors is a man aged 40-49 years with primary liver carcinoma and hepatitis B virus infection.

Remarks on this clonotype: At one boundary the junction diverges from the germline segment, which might be a read error. This chain links TRBV11-1 with TRBJ2-2; 9 bases map to TRBD1. This CDR3 region has 16 residues. Germline V gives CDR1 SGHAT, CDR2 FQDESV (reference sequence). The chain's CDR3 is CPSSVQGQGRTGELFF. The CDR3, as DNA: TGTCCCAGCAGCGTACAAGGACAGGGGAGGACCGGGGAGCTGTTTTTT.

Written as DNA, the CDR3 is TGCGATAGCAGCGAGGGAGGGGGGCCAGATACGCAGTATTTT. This gives the protein CDSSEGGGPDTQYF. The chain uses TRBV10-1 and TRBJ2-3, with D tentatively TRBD2 (7 bases). Germline values: CDR1 WNHNN, CDR2 SYGVQD (reference sequence). The CDR3 is made up of 14 amino acids.

Of note for this clonotype: An end of the junction differs from the germline gene, which may be a read error. This chain joins TRBV11-2 and TRBJ2-3, with D possibly TRBD2 on 7 matching bases. Germline CDR1 reads SGHAT; CDR2 reads FQNNGV. CDR3 length equals 18 residues. Here the CDR3 reads CASSRGGRWEGSTDTQCF. The CDR3 DNA follows: TGCGCCAGCAGCCGAGGGGGTAGGTGGGAGGGGAGCACAGATACGCAGTGCTTT.